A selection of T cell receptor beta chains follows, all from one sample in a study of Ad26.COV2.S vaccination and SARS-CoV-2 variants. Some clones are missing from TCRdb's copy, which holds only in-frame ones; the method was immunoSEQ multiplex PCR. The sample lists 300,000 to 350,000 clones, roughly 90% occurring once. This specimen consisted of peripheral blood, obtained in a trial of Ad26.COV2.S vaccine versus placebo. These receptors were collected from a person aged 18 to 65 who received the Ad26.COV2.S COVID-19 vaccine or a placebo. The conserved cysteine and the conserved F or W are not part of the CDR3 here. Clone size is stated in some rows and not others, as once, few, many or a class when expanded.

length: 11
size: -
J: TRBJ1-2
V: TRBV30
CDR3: AWSVWGEGGYT

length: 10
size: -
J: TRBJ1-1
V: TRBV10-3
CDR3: AISPQGNEAF

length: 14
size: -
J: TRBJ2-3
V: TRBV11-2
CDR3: ASSFLAGSSTDTQY

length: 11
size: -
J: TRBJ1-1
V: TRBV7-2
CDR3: ASSEQGGTEAF

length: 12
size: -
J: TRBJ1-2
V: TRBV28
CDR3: ASTPRGRVYGYT

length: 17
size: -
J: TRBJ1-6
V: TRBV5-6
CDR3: ASSLRGQSFVTNNSPLH

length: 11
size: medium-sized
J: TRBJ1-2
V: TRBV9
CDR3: ASSVGDTYGYT

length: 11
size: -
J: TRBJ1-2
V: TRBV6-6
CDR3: ASNTGGLTGYT

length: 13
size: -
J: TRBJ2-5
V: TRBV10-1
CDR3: ASSQGTSGQETQY

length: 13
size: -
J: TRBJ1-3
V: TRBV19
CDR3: ASSVDRYSGNTIY

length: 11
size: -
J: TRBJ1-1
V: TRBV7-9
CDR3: ASSLSGNTEAF

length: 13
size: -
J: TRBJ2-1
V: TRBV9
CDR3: ASNLGSLKDNEQF

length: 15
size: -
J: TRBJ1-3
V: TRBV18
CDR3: ASPGNWDHESGNTIY

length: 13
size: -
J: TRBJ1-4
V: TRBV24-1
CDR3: ATSEQTGGTEKLF

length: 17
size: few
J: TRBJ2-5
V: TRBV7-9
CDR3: ASSPPGGRLRTVQETQY

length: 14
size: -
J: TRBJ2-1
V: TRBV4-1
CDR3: ASSQESEGLADEQF

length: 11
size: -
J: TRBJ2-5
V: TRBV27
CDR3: ASSSPRVRTQY

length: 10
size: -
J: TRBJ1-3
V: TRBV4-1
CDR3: ASSFAWDTIY

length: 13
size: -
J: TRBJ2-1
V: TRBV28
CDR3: ASSLRSPKYNEQF

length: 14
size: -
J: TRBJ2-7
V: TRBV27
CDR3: ASSLEFVAGVYEQY

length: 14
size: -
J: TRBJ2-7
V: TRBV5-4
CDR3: ASSGTLAGASYEQY

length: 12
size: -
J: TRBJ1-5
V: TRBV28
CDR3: ASSTNRGAQPQH

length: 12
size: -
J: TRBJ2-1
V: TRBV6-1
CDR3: ASHRRDSYNEQF

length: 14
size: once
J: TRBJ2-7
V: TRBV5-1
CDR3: ASSDSRLAGHYEQY

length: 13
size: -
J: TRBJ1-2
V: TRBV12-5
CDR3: ASGLVQGRSYGYT

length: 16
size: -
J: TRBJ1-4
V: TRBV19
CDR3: ASSIGGRVSPANEKLF

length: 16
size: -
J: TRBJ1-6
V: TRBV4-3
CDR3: ASSQWVYGTASNSPLH

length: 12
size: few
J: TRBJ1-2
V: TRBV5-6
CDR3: ASGSGREYYGYT

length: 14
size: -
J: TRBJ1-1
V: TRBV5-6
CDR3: ASSLGTVVMNTEAF

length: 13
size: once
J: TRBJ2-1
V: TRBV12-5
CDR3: ASGAKQGAINEQF

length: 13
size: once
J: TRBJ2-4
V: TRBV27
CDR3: ASSPTGIGENIQY

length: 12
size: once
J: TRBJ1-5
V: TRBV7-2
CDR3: ASPGAGDNQPQH

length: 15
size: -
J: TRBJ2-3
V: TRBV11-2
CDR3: ASSFGTLAGVTDTQY

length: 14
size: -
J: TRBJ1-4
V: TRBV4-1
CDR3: ASSPPESGYDEKLF

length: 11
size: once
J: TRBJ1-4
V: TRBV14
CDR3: ASSQRLNEKLF

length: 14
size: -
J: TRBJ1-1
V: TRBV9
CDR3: ASSGSLGFGNTEAF

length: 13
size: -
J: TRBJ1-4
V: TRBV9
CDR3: ASSVGGLRGEKLF

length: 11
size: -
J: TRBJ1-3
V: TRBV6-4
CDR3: ASRWDGGNTIY

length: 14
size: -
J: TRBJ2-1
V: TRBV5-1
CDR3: ASSPRRDSLYNEQF

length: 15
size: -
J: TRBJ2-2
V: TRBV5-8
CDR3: ASSVPGLAANTGELF